Listed here are 12 T cell receptor beta chains from one sample, sequenced in a study of T-cell reconstitution after alpha-beta-depleted transplantation in children (dated by TCRdb to the mid-2010s). The intended sense of this specimen's treatment or condition label: allogeneic hematopoietic cell transplantation with graft depleted of TCRalphabeta T cells and CD19 B cells. Libraries were built with PCR. This sample was sequenced with an Illumina HiSeq 2500. To normalize quantification of the TCRbeta repertoire, the TCR libraries were built with molecular barcoding that relied on unique molecular identifiers. The public reads were reanalyzed by TCRdb: fastp trimming at Q25, MiXCR alignment, in-frame beta chains only. Identical CDR3 proteins give one entry, which carries the most common genes and DNA. For this sample there are some 95,000 distinct CDR3 sequences; 20% to 25% appear just once. The top ten clones comprise 20% to 25% of the sample.

Sequenced here: PBMCs, sampled before TCRalphabeta/CD19-depleted stem cell transplant. Receptor source: a boy between 2 and 15 years old with acute lymphoblastic leukemia, due to receive a stem cell transplant.

In this sample, this clonotype turned up many times. This chain joins TRBV12-3 or TRBV12-4 and TRBJ2-7; weak D call: TRBD2 (5 bases). The CDR3 totals 13 residues. V lost 5 bases, J lost 2 bases, and 10 bases lay in between. Here the CDR3 reads CASSLGGPYEQYF. The CDR3 region has the DNA TGTGCCAGCAGTCTCGGCGGGCCCTACGAGCAGTACTTC.

The rearrangement joins TRBV16 to TRBJ2-3; the D gene is possibly TRBD2 (6 bases). CDR3 length: 15 amino acids. Germline assignment: CDR1 KGHSY and CDR2 FQNENV. V was pared by 0 bases and J by 2 bases, with 9 bases between. Written as DNA, the CDR3 is TGTGCCAGCAGCCAATCTCGGGGGATCACAGATACGCAGTATTTT. Protein product: CASSQSRGITDTQYF.

Many counts were recorded for this clonotype. The chain has TRBV4-1 and TRBJ2-1; possible D gene TRBD1, 6 bases. V gave up 0 bases and J gave up 4 bases, with 13 bases separating them. CDR3 length: 16 amino acids. Per germline, CDR1 MGHRA and CDR2 YSYEKL. The CDR3 loop is CASSQDSATGYNEQFF. The CDR3 bases are TGCGCCAGCAGCCAAGATTCAGCGACAGGATACAATGAGCAGTTCTTC.

This clonotype came up a few times. This chain connects TRBV11-2 to TRBJ2-1; D tentatively reads TRBD1 or TRBD2 (5 bases each). The V and J ends lost 6 bases and 6 bases respectively, with 18 bases between them. Germline lookup yields CDR1 SGHAT and CDR2 FQNNGV. CDR3 length equals 15 residues. The CDR3 coding sequence is TGTGCCAGCAGTTCCGGGACCAGAACCCTCAATGAGCAGTTCTTC. It codes for CASSSGTRTLNEQFF.

This clonotype was recorded a few times. J is TRBJ2-7 and V is TRBV28; D possibly uses TRBD1 or TRBD2 (5 bases each). CDR1 is MDHEN, CDR2 SYDVKM, per germline. V lost 5 bases and J 5 bases, leaving 16 bases between the germline ends. The CDR3 extends over 14 amino acids. The CDR3 reads CASSPGSLTDEQYF. The CDR3 region has the DNA TGTGCCAGCAGTCCAGGGAGTCTAACGGACGAGCAGTACTTC.

In its sample, this clonotype was seen a few times. The chain is built from TRBV9 and TRBJ2-7, with D maybe TRBD1 (6 bases). The CDR3 extends over 14 amino acids. The V end was cut by 5 bases, the J end by 4 bases, with 16 bases between. Germline lookup yields CDR1 SGDLS and CDR2 YYNGEE. CDR3: CASRTGSISYEQYF. CDR3 nucleotide sequence: TGTGCCAGCAGGACAGGTTCTATTAGTTACGAGCAGTACTTC.

The rearrangement links TRBV4-1 to TRBJ2-5; 8 bases align to TRBD2. With 0 bases clipped from V and 5 bases from J, the junction kept 5 bases outside the gene matches. CDR1 MGHRA and CDR2 YSYEKL come from the germline V gene. The CDR3 covers 15 residues. The CDR3 loop is CASSQEGGRIETQYF. The CDR3 bases are TGCGCCAGCAGCCAAGAAGGCGGGAGGATTGAGACCCAGTACTTC.

This clonotype showed up just a few times. This sequence joins TRBV9 and TRBJ2-1; D might be TRBD1 or TRBD2, each matching 6 bases. Trimming removed 4 bases from V and 8 bases from J, with 25 bases in between. This CDR3 is built from 17 residues. Germline lookup yields CDR1 SGDLS and CDR2 YYNGEE. CDR3 bases: TGTGCCAGCAGCCCAAAAGAGGGGGGCCGGCTATTTGATGAGCAGTTCTTC. Its translation: CASSPKEGGRLFDEQFF.

This clonotype has just a few counts. The V and J genes are TRBV12-3 or TRBV12-4 and TRBJ2-1; no reliable D call. The CDR3 runs 15 residues. Trimming took off 3 bases at V and 9 bases at J, with 18 bases between the two ends. As DNA, the CDR3 is TGTGCCAGCAGTTTGGTCCAAACGACGACCGGTGAGCAGTTCTTC. Protein product: CASSLVQTTTGEQFF.

This sequence joins TRBV7-2 and TRBJ1-1, with D tentatively TRBD1 (6 bases). The CDR3 extends over 17 amino acids. The germline V gene has CDR1 SGHTA and CDR2 FQGNSA. Trimming removed 1 base from V and 0 bases from J, with 15 bases in between. CDR3 protein: CASSLGGGRDMNTEAFF. The CDR3 coding sequence is TGTGCCAGCAGCTTAGGGGGGGGCAGAGACATGAACACTGAAGCTTTCTTT.

This chain's CDR3 is CSAPAAGRETQYF. Written as DNA, the CDR3 is TGCAGTGCTCCTGCCGCAGGGCGGGAGACCCAGTACTTC. V and J are TRBV20-1 and TRBJ2-5; D is possibly TRBD1 (5 bases). CDR1 and CDR2 (germline): DFQATT, SNEGSKA (reference sequence). Trimming took off 5 bases at V and 5 bases at J, with 15 bases between the two ends. The CDR3 totals 13 residues.

This clonotype was detected a few times. The chain couples TRBV18 to TRBJ2-7; the D gene is possibly TRBD1 (6 bases). Germline V CDR1 and CDR2: KGHSH, LQKENI. The germline V and J ends were trimmed by 3 bases and 0 bases, with 15 bases remaining between them. This CDR3 has 16 amino acids. CDR3 in DNA: TGTGCCAGCTCACCTGGACAGACCGGCGCCTCCTACGAGCAGTACTTC. Its translation is CASSPGQTGASYEQYF.